This T cell receptor beta chain was identified during a study of HIV-infected patients and healthy controls. This clonotype is categorized as medium-sized. cDNA was made from approximately 0.55 ug RNA using alpha and beta constant primers. Each of the alpha and beta chains got its own library through chain-specific third strand synthesis with indices. A short first PCR added P5 and P7 adapter elements and a second index. TCRdb analysed the 5' RACE reads with MiXCR anew, one entry per CDR3 protein. Of roughly 4,200 distinct CDR3 sequences listed, 13% were seen once; the top ten hold more than 11%. Whole blood was used without fractionation, so all unsorted peripheral T cells were included. An approximately 2.6 ml peripheral blood sample was taken for RNA. The CDR3 runs 14 residues. The V end lost 2 bases, the J end lost 6 bases, and 10 bases lay between the germline ends.

This chain joins TRBV12-3 or TRBV12-4 and TRBJ1-4; D uncertain. Sample: blood, taken before antiretroviral therapy. This sequence was found in an adult with HIV infection. In DNA, the CDR3 is TGTGCCAGCAGTTTAACCTCGATAGATGAAAAACTGTTTTTT. Protein product: CASSLTSIDEKLFF.